This entry describes one TCR beta chain. As yet, its antigen is unknown. This sample was taken from a study of cytomegalovirus exposure and HLA in healthy donors. The ends lost 4 bases at V and 5 bases at J; junction bases unmatched: 14. The CDR3 is 15 residues long. The V gene's germline CDR1 is SQVTM and CDR2 ANQGSEA. The PCR ran on 60 Vbeta and 13 Jbeta primers. Method: immunoSEQ multiplex PCR; TCRdb's copy keeps in-frame clones and lacks some. The repertoire includes just over 60,000 clones, 87% of them detected once, and over 1.1% sits in the top ten. Study-level points and caveats: Association of a missense DCLRE1C variant with TCR beta V- and J-gene trimming was reported in a later analysis.

The V gene is TRBV29-1, the J gene TRBJ2-7; 7 bases agree with TRBD1. The sample taken for sequencing was PBMCs. This clonotype was sampled from a man aged 18 to 29 in good health and CMV-seronegative. CDR3 amino acids: CSVGGETGRSNEQYF. In nucleotides, the CDR3 is TGCAGCGTTGGGGGTGAGACAGGGCGATCCAACGAGCAGTACTTC.